This entry lists 20 T cell receptor beta chains sequenced from one sample in a study of shared clonotypes between healthy human individuals. Profiled with immunoSEQ multiplex PCR; TCRdb holds only in-frame clones, not every one. The sample contains about 380,000 clones, about 96% of which appear only once. Sequencing was done on a sample of memory CD8+ T cells sorted from blood. Subset: CD45RO+ cells pooled with CCR7-negative TemRA cells. The receptor source for this set is a young man in good health.

The chain employs TRBV19 and TRBJ1-5; D is ambiguous. Trimming removed 8 bases from V and 10 bases from J, with 15 bases in between. CDR1 LNHDA and CDR2 SQIVND come from the germline V gene (reference sequence). The CDR3 length is 12 residues. CDR3 nucleotide sequence: TGTGCCAGTGGATCGGATAGGCACCCCCAGCATTTT. It translates to CASGSDRHPQHF.

The chain carries TRBV7-9 and TRBJ1-1; no clear D. Per the germline V gene, CDR1 is SEHNR and CDR2 is FQNEAQ (reference sequence). This CDR3 has 13 residues. The germline V and J ends were trimmed by 5 bases and 4 bases, with 11 bases remaining between them. CDR3 DNA sequence: TGTGCCAGCAGCCAGCCAGCCAGCACTGAAGCTTTCTTT. This encodes CASSQPASTEAFF.

The chain has TRBV7-9 and TRBJ2-7; tentative D call: TRBD1 (6 bases). The V end was cut by 5 bases, the J end by 2 bases, with 10 bases between. This CDR3 contains 13 residues. Germline V gives CDR1 SEHNR, CDR2 FQNEAQ (reference sequence). CDR3 in amino acids: CASSLGQPYEQYF. The CDR3, as DNA: TGTGCCAGCAGCCTCGGACAGCCCTACGAGCAGTACTTC.

DNA of the CDR3: TGCAGCGTTGACCCAGCGGGAGGGCCACGGGAGACCCAGTACTTC. Protein product: CSVDPAGGPRETQYF. This chain connects TRBV29-1 to TRBJ2-5, with 10 bases that match TRBD2. From germline, CDR1 is SQVTM and CDR2 ANQGSEA. V lost 3 bases to trimming and J lost 5 bases; unmatched junction nucleotides: 9. CDR3 length: 15 residues.

The chain uses TRBV30 and TRBJ2-3; unclear D gene. The germline gives CDR1 GTSNPN, CDR2 SVGIG (reference sequence). CDR3 length equals 13 residues. V lost 0 bases, J lost 1 base, and 5 bases lay in between. The DNA of the CDR3 is TGTGCCTGGAGTGTACTTCGCACAGATACGCAGTATTTT. This codes for CAWSVLRTDTQYF.

The chain carries TRBV4-2 and TRBJ2-1; 7 bases agree with TRBD2. The CDR3 is 15 residues long. Germline V gene lookup returns CDR1 LGHNA and CDR2 YNFKEQ. With V trimmed by 8 bases and J by 3 bases, 10 bases remained unmatched. CDR3 sequence reads: CASQDLGEGYNEQFF. The CDR3 DNA reads as TGTGCCAGCCAAGATTTGGGGGAGGGCTACAATGAGCAGTTCTTC.

The genes are TRBV7-9 and TRBJ2-4, with TRBD1 identical over 7 bases. The V and J ends lost 5 bases and 6 bases, in that order; junction bases with no gene match: 10. The CDR3 extends over 15 amino acids. Germline assignment: CDR1 SEHNR and CDR2 FQNEAQ (reference sequence). The CDR3 DNA is TGTGCCAGCAGCCAAGGTCTGACAGGGACAAACATTCAGTACTTC. Residues: CASSQGLTGTNIQYF.

V usage is TRBV27 and J usage is TRBJ2-1, with D perhaps matching TRBD2 (6 bases). CDR1 and CDR2 (germline): MNHEY, SMNVEV (reference sequence). Trimming pared 2 bases from V and 9 bases from J, leaving 8 bases between. CDR3 length equals 12 residues. This CDR3 is CASSLISGEQFF. In DNA form, the CDR3 reads TGTGCCAGCAGTTTAATTAGCGGTGAGCAGTTCTTC.

V usage is TRBV15 and J usage is TRBJ1-4; TRBD1 matches at 8 bases. The CDR3 runs 18 residues. V lost 0 bases to trimming and J lost 4 bases; unmatched junction nucleotides: 10. CDR1 is LNHNV, CDR2 YYDKDF, per germline (reference sequence). This chain's CDR3 is CATSRDRTGRRVNEKLFF. The CDR3 DNA sequence: TGTGCCACCAGCAGAGACCGGACAGGGAGACGTGTTAATGAAAAACTGTTTTTT.

The V gene is TRBV10-3, the J gene TRBJ1-4; 12 nucleotides align to TRBD1. Germline V gene data show CDR1 as ENHRY and CDR2 as SYGVKD. CDR3 length: 16 residues. Losses at the gene ends were 6 bases for V and 6 bases for J; bases not matched to a gene: 8. DNA for the CDR3: TGTGCCATCAGGGTCGGGACAGGGGGCTCCGATGAAAAACTGTTTTTT. Protein: CAIRVGTGGSDEKLFF.

The chain carries TRBV6-1 and TRBJ2-7; the match to TRBD2 covers 11 bases. Germline CDR1 MNHNS, CDR2 SASEGT. With V trimmed by 3 bases and J by 6 bases, 10 bases remained unmatched. The CDR3 loop spans 16 amino acids. The CDR3 DNA sequence: TGTGCCAGCAGTGAGATTTCCGGGACTAGCGGACTCGAGCAGTACTTC. Translating it yields CASSEISGTSGLEQYF.

The chain links TRBV11-2 to TRBJ2-7; 7 positions agree with TRBD2. CDR3 length: 13 amino acids. Germline V gene lookup returns CDR1 SGHAT and CDR2 FQNNGV. The ends lost 6 bases at V and 0 bases at J; junction bases unmatched: 2. Here the CDR3 DNA reads TGTGCCAGCAGGCGGGGGAGCTCCTACGAGCAGTACTTC. Amino acids: CASRRGSSYEQYF.

V usage is TRBV18 and J usage is TRBJ1-2; tentatively, D is TRBD1 (6 bases). The CDR3 contains 14 residues. V was pared by 3 bases and J by 0 bases, with 8 bases between. Per the germline V gene, CDR1 is KGHSH and CDR2 is LQKENI. Written as DNA, the CDR3 is TGTGCCAGCTCACCGACAGGTACTAACTATGGCTACACCTTC. Protein product: CASSPTGTNYGYTF.

The V gene is TRBV11-2, the J gene TRBJ2-1; D gene unclear. CDR3 length: 15 amino acids. Germline CDR1 SGHAT, CDR2 FQNNGV. V lost 0 bases, J lost 0 bases, and 6 bases lay in between. The DNA of the CDR3 is TGTGCCAGCAGCTTAGAGTCTAGCTCCTACAATGAGCAGTTCTTC. Encoded protein: CASSLESSSYNEQFF.

This rearrangement joins TRBV18 to TRBJ2-3, with 15 nucleotides matching TRBD2. The CDR3 is 19 residues long. V was clipped by 6 bases and J by 4 bases; unmatched bases: 14. CDR1 is KGHSH and CDR2 is LQKENI in the germline V gene. The CDR3: CASSPQGAGLAGGPDTQYF. The DNA for the CDR3 is TGTGCCAGCTCGCCTCAGGGGGCTGGACTAGCGGGAGGGCCAGATACGCAGTATTTT.

The chain uses TRBV7-9 and TRBJ2-7, with TRBD1 matching over 7 bases. The length of the CDR3 is 14 residues. CDR1 and CDR2 from the germline V gene are SEHNR and FQNEAQ (reference sequence). The junction had 12 bases not matched to a gene; V was cut back by 5 bases and J by 8 bases. DNA for the CDR3: TGTGCCAGCAGCCCAGACCTTGGGGACAGCAAGCAGTACTTC. It translates to CASSPDLGDSKQYF. Looking up the rest from reference TRBV7-9 and TRBJ2-7 gives the full variable domain: DTGVSQNPRHKITKRGQNVTFRCDPISEHNRLYWYRQTLGQGPEFLTYFQNEAQLEKSRLLSDRFSAERPKGSFSTLEIQRTEQGDSAMYLCASSPDLGDSKQYFGPGTRLTVT.

The chain combines TRBV6-1 with TRBJ1-1; no firm D call. The germline CDR1 and CDR2 sequences are MNHNS and SASEGT. V lost 6 bases, J lost 1 base, and 9 bases lay in between. This CDR3 comprises 13 residues. CDR3 region: CASRVQPNTEAFF. CDR3 nucleotide sequence: TGTGCCAGCAGAGTCCAGCCGAACACTGAAGCTTTCTTT.

The chain combines TRBV29-1 with TRBJ2-3; 10 bases are a match to TRBD1. The V gene end was trimmed by 4 bases and the J gene end by 1 base; junction bases not matched to a gene: 5. The CDR3 sequence is 15 residues long. Per the germline V gene, CDR1 is SQVTM and CDR2 is ANQGSEA. The CDR3 DNA is TGCAGCGTTGCAAGGGACAGGGGAGGCACAGATACGCAGTATTTT. Translated: CSVARDRGGTDTQYF.

In regard to this clone: Sequence at one end of the junction differs from germline and may be a read error. The same CDR3 is also encoded by other DNA sequences in this sample. V gene TRBV7-2 combines with J gene TRBJ2-5; 10 bases fit TRBD1. Per the germline V gene, CDR1 is SGHTA and CDR2 is FQGNSA. The CDR3 runs to 16 residues. The CDR3 bases are TGCGCCAGCAGCTTAGCAAGGACAGGGGGGGAAGAGACCCAGTACTTC. Translation gives CASSLARTGGEETQYF.

The sample holds one count of this clone. The chain recombines TRBV19 with TRBJ2-7; D remains ambiguous. Trimming took off 5 bases at V and 3 bases at J, with 14 bases between the two ends. Germline assignment: CDR1 LNHDA and CDR2 SQIVND (reference sequence). The CDR3 consists of 14 residues. CDR3 coding DNA: TGTGCCAGTAGTCCCCAGCCCCGTGGCTACGAGCAGTACTTC. It translates to CASSPQPRGYEQYF.